This T cell receptor beta chain was observed in a study of CXCR3-negative and CXCR3-positive naive CD8 T cells. CDR1 and CDR2 (germline): SGHTA, FQGNSA. This CDR3 has 16 amino acids. Each TRB cDNA library was prepared by 5' RACE (with UMI labels). With the 5' RACE reads reprocessed, TCRdb shows one record per CDR3 protein and no DNA. The table lists 40,000 to 45,000 distinct CDR3 sequences. This chain connects TRBV7-2 to TRBJ2-7. Sequencing used memory CD8+ T cells from blood. The TCR sequence derives from a human donor in good health. Some clones in this sample may be carry-over from other donors' samples. CDR3: CASSLAGLGDSYEQYF.